Listed below are T cell receptor beta chains from one sample, sequenced in a study of early T cells in non-severe SARS-CoV-2 infection. TCRdb itself ran the 5' RACE reads through MiXCR, one entry per CDR3 protein. The repertoire holds 20,000 to 30,000 distinct CDR3 sequences, 4.2% seen once, with 4% to 4.5% in the top ten. Sequenced input: whole blood. The receptors stem from an adult who was a healthcare worker with PCR-confirmed SARS-CoV-2 infection or an uninfected control (not recorded which). Each CDR3 is given with its conserved first and last residue. The D gene is left open where the match is weak. The listing skips clone size in some rows; elsewhere it reads once, few, many or a size class.

>.|TRBV12-5|TRBJ2-3|.
TGTGCTAGTGGTTTGTGGTTCCCAGGCGGGACCGTCACAGATACGCAGTATTTT
CASGLWFPGGTVTDTQYF
>.|TRBV20-1|TRBJ1-2|many
TGCAGTGCTAGGCCAGGGGCACCCTATGGCTACACCTTC
CSARPGAPYGYTF
>.|TRBV7-9|TRBJ2-5|many
TGTGCCAGCAGCTTTAGTGGGAACCAAGAGACCCAGTACTTC
CASSFSGNQETQYF
>TRBD2|TRBV3-1|TRBJ2-1|few
TGTGCCAGCAGCCGCGGGACTAGCGGGAGAGATGAGCAGTTCTTC
CASSRGTSGRDEQFF
>.|TRBV9|TRBJ2-7|many
TGTGCCAGCAGCGGGTTAAGCTCCTACGAGCAGTACTTC
CASSGLSSYEQYF
>TRBD2|TRBV18|TRBJ2-3|few
TGTGCCAGCTCGCCTTCTAGCGGGAGGGCGACAGATACGCAGTATTTT
CASSPSSGRATDTQYF
>TRBD2|TRBV7-6|TRBJ2-1|many
TGTGCCAGCAGCCCGGGACTAGCGGGAGGCACCGGAAATGAGCAGTTCTTC
CASSPGLAGGTGNEQFF
>.|TRBV2|TRBJ2-1|few
TGTGCCAGCAGGGCCCTAGCGAGCTCCTACAATGAGCAGTTCTTC
CASRALASSYNEQFF
>.|TRBV27|TRBJ1-5|many
TGTGCCAGCAGCTGGGGTAGGGATGTAAGTCGCAATCAGCCCCAGCATTTT
CASSWGRDVSRNQPQHF
>.|TRBV3-1|TRBJ2-1|many
TGTGCCAGCAGTCCCTGGGGGCAGCGGAGCTACAATGAGCAGTTCTTC
CASSPWGQRSYNEQFF
>TRBD2|TRBV5-1|TRBJ2-1|.
TGCGCCAGCAGCGGGATAGCGGGAGGTTTCGGCTACAATGAGCAGTTCTTC
CASSGIAGGFGYNEQFF
>.|TRBV2|TRBJ2-1|many
TGTGCCAGCAGTGAAGCGCAGCCTAGCTCGCAGTTCTTC
CASSEAQPSSQFF
>TRBD1|TRBV4-1|TRBJ2-6|many
TGCGCCAGCAGCCAAGGGGACAGGCCTCGCTCTGGGGCCAACGTCCTGACTTTC
CASSQGDRPRSGANVLTF
>.|TRBV20-1|TRBJ2-5|many
TGCAGTGCTGGGGAGGCAACAGGGAGGGAGACCCAGTACTTC
CSAGEATGRETQYF
>TRBD1|TRBV6-6|TRBJ2-6|many
TGTGCCACCAAACGCGGGGGACAGGGAACGGCTGGGGCCAACGTCCTGACTTTC
CATKRGGQGTAGANVLTF
>TRBD1|TRBV6-6|TRBJ2-7|many
TGTGCCAGCAGTCCCCGACAGGGCGAGCAGTACTTC
CASSPRQGEQYF
>.|TRBV20-1|TRBJ2-1|.
TGCAGTGCCAAGAAACACCCCCCCTACAATGAGCAGTTCTTC
CSAKKHPPYNEQFF
>.|TRBV7-2|TRBJ2-4|.
TGTGCCAGCAGCCCCGCGTCCGGGACATCGGCCAAAAACATTCAGTACTTC
CASSPASGTSAKNIQYF
>.|TRBV29-1|TRBJ2-1|many
TGCAGCGTCTCCGAGCGGGTACCCGGGGAGCAGTTCTTC
CSVSERVPGEQFF
>TRBD1|TRBV27|TRBJ1-2|few
TGTGCCAGCAGTTACAGGGGGCTCAACTATGGCTACACCTTC
CASSYRGLNYGYTF
>.|TRBV28|TRBJ2-1|many
TGTGCCAGCAGTTACTCGTACGGTGAGCAGTTCTTC
CASSYSYGEQFF
>.|TRBV19|TRBJ2-6|many
TGTGCCAGTATGCGGACAGATCTATCTGGGGCCAACGTCCTGACTTTC
CASMRTDLSGANVLTF
>TRBD2|TRBV4-1|TRBJ2-1|many
TGCGCCAGCAGCCCCCCGACTAGCGGGGCCTACAATGAGCAGTTCTTC
CASSPPTSGAYNEQFF
>.|TRBV27|TRBJ2-7|many
TGTGCCAGCAGGTCCTTGGAGGGGCTCGAATACGAGCAGTACTTC
CASRSLEGLEYEQYF
>.|TRBV20-1|TRBJ2-1|many
TGCAGTGCTAGGACCCGGGACTTTCGAGTTCTGTTCTTC
CSARTRDFRVLFF
>.|TRBV27|TRBJ1-3|many
TGTGCCAGCAAAGCTGGGGGTGTTACTGGAAACACCATATATTTT
CASKAGGVTGNTIYF
>.|TRBV7-9|TRBJ2-7|many
TGTGCCAGCAGCTACGGAGGCGGGGAGCAGTACTTC
CASSYGGGEQYF
>TRBD1|TRBV12-3/TRBV12-4|TRBJ2-2|.
TGTGCCAGCAGTAGGGGACAGTCATACACCGGGGAGCTGTTTTTT
CASSRGQSYTGELFF
>TRBD2|TRBV29-1|TRBJ2-7|many
TGCAGCGTTGAACCTCTGACTAGCGGGGTCTCCTACGAGCAGTACTTC
CSVEPLTSGVSYEQYF
>TRBD2|TRBV10-3|TRBJ2-1|.
TGTGCCATCAGTCCAGGCGGGACTACGAGTGAGCAGTTCTTC
CAISPGGTTSEQFF
>.|TRBV5-1|TRBJ2-5|many
TGCGCCAGCAGCGTGGGTGAGACCCAGTACTTC
CASSVGETQYF
>.|TRBV12-3/TRBV12-4|TRBJ2-3|many
TGTGCCAGCAGTTTGGCGGGGCCCCGGGATACGCAGTATTTT
CASSLAGPRDTQYF
>.|TRBV20-1|TRBJ1-2|.
TGCAGTGCTCCAGCTAACTATGGCTACACCTTC
CSAPANYGYTF
>.|TRBV18|TRBJ1-1|many
TGTGCCAGCTCAGTACAGGGATCTGAAGCTTTCTTT
CASSVQGSEAFF
>.|TRBV28|TRBJ1-5|many
TGTGCCAGCAGTTTGGTGGACAGTTCGAATCAGCCCCAGCATTTT
CASSLVDSSNQPQHF
>TRBD2|TRBV30|TRBJ2-1|many
TGTGCCTGGAGTGGGCTAGCGGACAATTACAATGAGCAGTTCTTC
CAWSGLADNYNEQFF
>TRBD2|TRBV7-9|TRBJ2-3|few
TGTGCCAGCAGCTCACGGACTAGCGCCACAGATACGCAGTATTTT
CASSSRTSATDTQYF
>.|TRBV20-1|TRBJ1-5|.
TGCAGTGCTAGAGATAGCAGGGTAGTTGCAGGACAGCCCCAGCATTTT
CSARDSRVVAGQPQHF
>TRBD1|TRBV4-1|TRBJ1-2|many
TGCGCCAGCAGCCAGGGGGACAGGGTTAGCTACACCTTC
CASSQGDRVSYTF
>TRBD2|TRBV10-2|TRBJ2-2|many
TGCGCCAGCAGTGATGTAGCGGGAGAGGGGGAGCTGTTTTTT
CASSDVAGEGELFF
>TRBD2|TRBV10-3|TRBJ2-1|few
TGTGCCATCAGTGGTCCTAGCGGGGGTATCTCCTACAATGAGCAGTTCTTC
CAISGPSGGISYNEQFF
>.|TRBV7-6|TRBJ2-2|.
TGTGCCAGCAGCTCTCATTTGAACACCGGGGAGCTGTTTTTT
CASSSHLNTGELFF
>.|TRBV7-6|TRBJ1-1|medium-sized
TGTGCCAGCAGCTTAATTATGAACACTGAAGCTTTCTTT
CASSLIMNTEAFF
>.|TRBV29-1|TRBJ1-5|many
TGCAGCGCCCGCGAAGGAGGCAATCAGCCCCAGCATTTT
CSAREGGNQPQHF
>.|TRBV28|TRBJ2-1|.
TGTGCCAGCAGTTTAATGACAGGCAAGCAGTTCTTC
CASSLMTGKQFF
>.|TRBV2|TRBJ2-3|few
TGTGCCAGCAGTGAAGGGGCAGATACGCAGTATTTT
CASSEGADTQYF
>TRBD2|TRBV9|TRBJ2-7|few
TGTGCCAGCAGCGCAAGCGGGGTAACCGGTATCTACTACGAGCAGTACTTC
CASSASGVTGIYYEQYF